Presented here are 20 T cell receptor beta chains from one specimen sequenced in a study of blood T cells in healthy people across ages. Together with a sample-barcoded 5' primer, a J-beta primer mix was included in a second PCR lasting roughly 6 to 12 cycles. TCRdb re-called the 5' RACE reads through MiXCR, storing one row per CDR3 protein. The sample lists about 1.5 million distinct CDR3 sequences; approximately 43% were seen once. Specimen: blood. Receptors were obtained from a woman aged 18-35 years in good health.

The chain joins TRBV20-1 to TRBJ1-2; D is uncertain. Trimming took off 5 bases at V and 4 bases at J, with 8 bases between the two ends. The CDR3 runs 11 residues. The germline V gene has CDR1 DFQATT and CDR2 SNEGSKA (reference sequence). CDR3 protein: CSAFVGYGYTF. The CDR3 region has the DNA TGCAGTGCTTTTGTGGGCTATGGCTACACCTTC.

The sample holds a few counts of this clonotype. J is TRBJ2-3 and V is TRBV7-2; D ambiguous. The ends were cut back, 2 bases at V and 2 bases at J, with 11 bases in the middle. Germline V gives CDR1 SGHTA, CDR2 FQGNSA. The CDR3 contains 15 residues. Here the CDR3 reads CASSLTRLATDTQYF. CDR3 coding DNA: TGTGCCAGCAGCTTAACGAGACTCGCCACAGATACGCAGTATTTT.

The rearrangement joins TRBV29-1 to TRBJ2-7, with TRBD1 matching 9 bases. The V gene end was trimmed by 7 bases and the J gene end by 0 bases; junction bases not matched to a gene: 4. Germline CDR1 and CDR2: SQVTM and ANQGSEA. The CDR3 is 13 residues long. The CDR3 nucleotides are TGCAGCGGGGGGACAGGGATCTCCTACGAGCAGTACTTC. Translation: CSGGTGISYEQYF.

V gene TRBV12-3 or TRBV12-4 combines with J gene TRBJ2-7, with D uncertain. The CDR3 spans 14 residues. V dropped 5 bases and J dropped 7 bases, with 18 bases sitting between them. The chain's CDR3 is CASSPRVPYNEQYF. The CDR3 nucleotides are TGTGCCAGCAGTCCAAGGGTACCCTACAATGAGCAGTACTTC.

This rearrangement joins TRBV7-9 to TRBJ2-4; D not resolved. This CDR3 is 13 amino acids long. Trimming left V 2 bases short and J 5 bases short, with 7 bases between. Per germline, CDR1 SEHNR and CDR2 FQNEAQ (reference sequence). The CDR3, as DNA: TGTGCCAGCAGCTTAACCGGCCAAAACATTCAGTACTTC. Translated: CASSLTGQNIQYF.

The chain links TRBV12-3 or TRBV12-4 to TRBJ2-3, with D maybe TRBD1 (5 bases). Between the trimmed V and J ends, which lost 3 bases and 0 bases, there was a span of 13 bases. CDR3 length equals 16 residues. CDR3 DNA sequence: TGTGCCAGCAGTTTTGGGGCGGAGACTAGCACAGATACGCAGTATTTT. Its protein is CASSFGAETSTDTQYF.

The gene calls are TRBV18 and TRBJ2-1, with D tentatively TRBD1 (5 bases). Germline V gene lookup returns CDR1 KGHSH and CDR2 LQKENI. The CDR3 totals 16 residues. The V end lost 3 bases, the J end lost 6 bases, and 18 bases lay between the germline ends. CDR3 sequence: CASSPDRRTGRNEQFF. The DNA for the CDR3 is TGTGCCAGCTCACCCGACCGGCGAACAGGCCGCAATGAGCAGTTCTTC.

The chain employs TRBV7-2 and TRBJ1-6; D ambiguous. V lost 5 bases and J lost 9, with 17 bases in between. This CDR3 region has 15 residues. Germline CDR1 SGHTA, CDR2 FQGNSA. In DNA, the CDR3 is TGTGCCAGCAGCCCCCGGGGTTTTCTCGGTTCACCCCTCCACTTT. Protein sequence: CASSPRGFLGSPLHF.

For this clonotype: One base away lies a much larger clone, so this may be a sequencing read error. The CDR3 reads CASSYSTSGRYEQYF. The CDR3 DNA sequence: TGTGCCAGCAGTTACTCGACTAGCGGGAGGTACGAGCAGTACTTC. The rearrangement uses TRBV6-2 or TRBV6-3 and TRBJ2-7; TRBD2 aligns across 13 bases. This CDR3 has 15 amino acids. The trim removed 0 bases at V and 4 bases at J, leaving 0 bases unmatched. Germline V lookup: CDR1 MNHEY, CDR2 SVGEGT.

The sample holds a few counts of this clonotype. The gene calls are TRBV3-1 and TRBJ1-2; D gene uncertain. The CDR3 runs 13 residues. CDR1 LGHDT and CDR2 YNNKEL come from the germline V gene (reference sequence). Trimming shortened V by 5 bases and J by 8 bases, and 15 bases separated the two germline ends. The DNA of the CDR3 is TGTGCCAGCAGCTTAAAGATCCCTCCCGGCTACACCTTC. It codes for CASSLKIPPGYTF.

In DNA, the CDR3 is TGCAGTGCTAGGTCCTTAAATGAAAAACTGTTTTTT. Translation: CSARSLNEKLFF. This chain connects TRBV20-1 to TRBJ1-4; D unclear. Deletions cut 3 bases from V and 5 bases from J, with 7 bases between. The germline V gene has CDR1 DFQATT and CDR2 SNEGSKA (reference sequence). The CDR3 has 12 amino acids.

This clonotype turned up a few times. The chain employs TRBV7-8 and TRBJ2-7; 7 bases match TRBD2. The CDR3 runs 15 residues. V was clipped by 3 bases and J by 3 bases; unmatched bases: 8. The germline gives CDR1 SGHVS, CDR2 FQNEAQ. The CDR3 is CASSFSWGGFYEQYF. The CDR3 coding sequence is TGTGCCAGCAGCTTCAGCTGGGGGGGGTTCTACGAGCAGTACTTC.

This clonotype was recorded only once. The junction and the germline gene differ at one end; a read error may be behind it. This chain joins TRBV4-1 and TRBJ2-1; D is tentatively TRBD1 or TRBD2 (5 bases each). The CDR3 extends over 15 amino acids. CDR1 MGHRA and CDR2 YSYEKL come from the germline V gene. This chain's CDR3 is CACSQDWLGVYEQFF. CDR3 DNA sequence: TGCGCCTGCAGCCAAGATTGGTTGGGGGTCTACGAGCAGTTCTTC.

The rearrangement links TRBV10-3 to TRBJ2-4; TRBD2 might be the D (5 bases). The DNA end is more similar to TRBJ2-7, so the J call may be wrong. This CDR3 is built from 10 residues. The germline CDR1 and CDR2 sequences are ENHRY and SYGVKD. The CDR3 DNA is TGTGCCATGAGGGTCTACGAGCAGTACTTC. Encoded protein: CAMRVYEQYF.

V is TRBV9 and J is TRBJ1-2, with 9 bases fitting TRBD1. The CDR3 sequence is 16 residues long. V gave up 0 bases and J gave up 4 bases; unmatched junction bases: 7. Germline CDR1 reads SGDLS; CDR2 reads YYNGEE. CDR3 in DNA: TGTGCCAGCAGCGTAGAAGGGACAGGGACACTCTATGGCTACACCTTC. Amino acids: CASSVEGTGTLYGYTF.

The CDR3 protein is CSAISRTGRSFYGYTF. CDR3 DNA: TGCAGTGCGATTTCCCGGACAGGGCGGTCTTTCTATGGCTACACCTTC. The chain joins TRBV20-1 to TRBJ1-2; TRBD1 aligns across 8 bases. The CDR3 totals 16 residues. Germline loops: CDR1 DFQATT, CDR2 SNEGSKA (reference sequence). The junction had 16 bases not matched to a gene; V was cut back by 6 bases and J by 4 bases.

The V gene is TRBV7-8, the J gene TRBJ2-7, with D possibly being TRBD1 (5 bases). Germline V gene data show CDR1 as SGHVS and CDR2 as FQNEAQ. The CDR3 length is 13 residues. Trimming removed 6 bases from V and 7 bases from J, with 16 bases in between. CDR3 nucleotide sequence: TGTGCCAGCAGTTTTGACAGTCTCAATGAGCAGTACTTC. Translating it yields CASSFDSLNEQYF.

This chain links TRBV20-1 with TRBJ2-7, with 7 bases identical to TRBD2. This CDR3 comprises 12 residues. The junction had 8 bases not matched to a gene; V was cut back by 6 bases and J by 6 bases. Per germline, CDR1 DFQATT and CDR2 SNEGSKA (reference sequence). CDR3 region: CSAILGGTEQYF. The DNA for the CDR3 is TGCAGTGCAATATTGGGGGGGACCGAGCAGTACTTC.

This chain links TRBV11-2 with TRBJ2-5; possibly TRBD1 for D (7 bases). CDR3 size: 15 residues. Germline-derived CDR1 and CDR2 are SGHAT and FQNNGV. V was cut by 4 bases and J by 1 base, with 13 bases left in between. The CDR3 bases are TGTGCCAGCAGCTCCCCAGGGGGAGGCCAAGAGACCCAGTACTTC. It encodes CASSSPGGGQETQYF.

This clonotype was detected a few times. The CDR3 loop is CASSPVGQSSGNTIYF. CDR3 DNA: TGCGCCAGCAGCCCCGTCGGACAGAGCTCTGGAAACACCATATATTTT. V usage is TRBV4-3 and J usage is TRBJ1-3; D perhaps matches TRBD1 (6 bases). With 4 bases removed from V and 0 bases from J, the gap between germline ends came to 13 bases. This CDR3 is 16 amino acids long. Per germline, CDR1 LGHNA and CDR2 YSLEER.